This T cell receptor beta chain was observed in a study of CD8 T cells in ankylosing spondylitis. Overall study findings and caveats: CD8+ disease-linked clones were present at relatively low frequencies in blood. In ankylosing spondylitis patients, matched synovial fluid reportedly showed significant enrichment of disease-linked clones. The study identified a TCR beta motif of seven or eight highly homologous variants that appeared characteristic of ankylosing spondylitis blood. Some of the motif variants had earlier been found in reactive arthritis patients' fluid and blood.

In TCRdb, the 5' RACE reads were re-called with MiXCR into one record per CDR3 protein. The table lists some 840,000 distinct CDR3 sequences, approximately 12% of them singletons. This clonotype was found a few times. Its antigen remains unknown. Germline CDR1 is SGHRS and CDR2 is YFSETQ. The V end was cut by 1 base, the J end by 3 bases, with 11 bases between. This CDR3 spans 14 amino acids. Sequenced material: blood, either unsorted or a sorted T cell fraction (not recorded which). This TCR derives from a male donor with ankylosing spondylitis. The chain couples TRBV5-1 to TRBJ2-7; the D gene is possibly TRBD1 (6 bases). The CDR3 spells CASSLRTENYEQYF. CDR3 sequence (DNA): TGCGCCAGCAGCTTGAGGACAGAGAACTACGAGCAGTACTTC.